The 24 T cell receptor beta chains below were found in one sample sequenced in a study of naive CD8 T cells in extremely preterm neonates (dated by TCRdb to the late 2010s). Paper-wide results and their limitations: Compared with the older groups, preterm CDR3s were shorter and closer to germline, carrying fewer N additions and showing less junctional trimming.

These TCRs are of unknown antigen specificity. The preterm samples were obtained from several extremely preterm deliveries at roughly 22-28 weeks of gestation. The receptor library was made with the immunoSEQ multiplex PCR assay. TCRdb limited this immuneACCESS table to in-frame rearrangements with V and J called. A share of clones is missing; checked studies link under half to unresolved V genes, and the rest is unexplained. The sample records 20,000 to 30,000 clones, about 91% of which are singletons. Roughly 0.99% of the sample rests with the top ten. The sequencing sample was made of naive CD8+ T cells from cord blood. The receptor source for this set is a boy who was born preterm.

The chain recombines TRBV9 with TRBJ2-1, with TRBD2 identical over 8 bases. The CDR3 is 14 residues long. Germline V lookup: CDR1 SGDLS, CDR2 YYNGEE. The junction had 1 base not matched to a gene; V was cut back by 3 bases and J by 2 bases. The CDR3 sequence is CASSAGLAYNEQFF. As DNA, the CDR3 is TGTGCCAGCAGCGCGGGACTAGCCTACAATGAGCAGTTCTTC.

J is TRBJ2-7 and V is TRBV30, with D maybe TRBD1 (6 bases). The germline gives CDR1 GTSNPN, CDR2 SVGIG (reference sequence). The V and J ends lost 4 bases and 2 bases respectively, with 9 bases between them. There are 12 residues in the CDR3. CDR3 residues: CAWTGTTYEQYF. Here the CDR3 DNA reads TGTGCCTGGACCGGGACAACCTACGAGCAGTACTTC.

This clone was seen a single time. The genes are TRBV23-1 and TRBJ2-7; the D is unclear. TRBV23-1 has ORF status, its function being uncertain. This CDR3 contains 12 residues. V lost 0 bases and J 2 bases, leaving 2 bases between the germline ends. This CDR3 is CASSQSAYEQYF. CDR3 nucleotide sequence: TGCGCCAGCAGTCAATCAGCCTACGAGCAGTACTTC.

This clone was counted only a few times. The CDR3 loop reads CASGLGYEQYF. The CDR3 DNA reads TGTGCTAGTGGTTTGGGGTACGAGCAGTACTTC. The rearrangement joins TRBV12-5 to TRBJ2-7; no definite D call. This CDR3 region has 11 residues. The V gene lost 1 base and the J gene lost 4 bases, with 2 bases spanning the gap. Germline V CDR1 and CDR2: LGHNT, FRNRAP.

CDR3 bases: TGCGCCAGCAGTGAGTCTAGCGGGGTGAGCACAGATACGCAGTATTTT. Translated, it gives CASSESSGVSTDTQYF. V gene TRBV10-1 combines with J gene TRBJ2-3, with 8 bases matching TRBD2. This CDR3 comprises 16 residues. Germline CDR1 WNHNN, CDR2 SYGVQD (reference sequence). The ends lost 0 bases at V and 0 bases at J; junction bases unmatched: 2.

The sample holds a few counts of this clone. This rearrangement joins TRBV19 to TRBJ1-1; D uncertain. The CDR3 consists of 11 residues. Germline V CDR1 and CDR2: LNHDA, SQIVND (reference sequence). V lost 6 bases and J lost 2, with 4 bases in between. This CDR3 reads CASRDNTEAFF. The CDR3 DNA reads as TGTGCCAGTAGGGACAACACTGAAGCTTTCTTT.

The chain links TRBV10-3 to TRBJ1-5, with unresolved D. The ends were cut back, 0 bases at V and 1 base at J, with 10 bases in the middle. CDR1 and CDR2 from the germline V gene are ENHRY and SYGVKD. The CDR3 runs to 16 residues. The CDR3 region has the DNA TGTGCCATCAGTGAGTCCCCCAGAACAAGCAATCAGCCCCAGCATTTT. It translates to CAISESPRTSNQPQHF.

Remarks on this clone: Other DNA sequences from this sample encode an identical CDR3 as well. This chain connects TRBV7-2 to TRBJ2-7; D is perhaps TRBD1 (5 bases). This CDR3 region has 12 residues. Trimming pared 3 bases from V and 2 bases from J, leaving 5 bases between. The germline V gene has CDR1 SGHTA and CDR2 FQGNSA. DNA of the CDR3: TGTGCCAGCAGCTTGGACACCTACGAGCAGTACTTC. This translates into CASSLDTYEQYF.

The rearrangement uses TRBV9 and TRBJ1-6; 8 nucleotides align to TRBD1. Germline assignment: CDR1 SGDLS and CDR2 YYNGEE. The junction had 3 bases not matched to a gene; V was cut back by 4 bases and J by 9 bases. The CDR3 runs to 13 residues. CDR3 coding DNA: TGTGCCAGCAGCCCCGGACAGGGTTCACCCCTCCACTTT. It translates to CASSPGQGSPLHF.

The gene calls are TRBV4-1 and TRBJ1-5; the match to TRBD1 covers 9 bases. Germline V gene lookup returns CDR1 MGHRA and CDR2 YSYEKL. Germline trimming cut 0 bases from V and 0 bases from J; bases unmatched to any gene: 6. This CDR3 has 18 amino acids. Here the CDR3 reads CASSQEGTGIYSNQPQHF. The CDR3 bases are TGCGCCAGCAGCCAAGAGGGGACAGGGATTTATAGCAATCAGCCCCAGCATTTT.

V gene TRBV30 combines with J gene TRBJ1-6; 7 nucleotides align to TRBD1. The CDR3 has 12 residues. Per germline, CDR1 GTSNPN and CDR2 SVGIG (reference sequence). V was clipped by 4 bases and J by 6 bases; unmatched bases: 0. The CDR3 DNA sequence: TGTGCCTGGACAGGGGGTAATTCACCCCTCCACTTT. It codes for CAWTGGNSPLHF.

The V and J genes are TRBV5-6 and TRBJ2-7; no firm D call. Germline CDR1 SGHDT, CDR2 YYEEEE. The V gene lost 5 bases and the J gene lost 2 bases, with 8 bases spanning the gap. The CDR3 has 12 residues. DNA for the CDR3: TGTGCCAGCAGGCGCGACACCTACGAGCAGTACTTC. Its protein is CASRRDTYEQYF.

V and J are TRBV9 and TRBJ2-3; TRBD2 matches at 9 bases. This CDR3 has 16 amino acids. Trimming took 0 bases from V and 2 from J; bases not matched to a gene: 4. CDR1 is SGDLS and CDR2 is YYNGEE in the germline V gene. The CDR3 DNA sequence: TGTGCCAGCAGCGTAGGCCTAGCGGGGTACACAGATACGCAGTATTTT. This encodes CASSVGLAGYTDTQYF.

This clone showed up just once. This chain links TRBV6-1 with TRBJ2-1; 8 bases map to TRBD2. Germline CDR1 is MNHNS and CDR2 is SASEGT. The CDR3 runs to 14 residues. V lost 5 bases to trimming and J lost 0 bases; unmatched junction nucleotides: 0. The CDR3 bases are TGTGCCAGCAGTCTAGCGGGCTCCTACAATGAGCAGTTCTTC. Its translation: CASSLAGSYNEQFF.

This clone ranks as medium-sized. The chain combines TRBV27 with TRBJ1-5; maybe TRBD1 (6 bases). With 4 bases removed from V and 2 bases from J, the gap between germline ends came to 6 bases. Germline CDR1 is MNHEY and CDR2 is SMNVEV (reference sequence). The CDR3 spans 13 residues. CDR3: CASSYRGNQPQHF. CDR3 sequence (DNA): TGTGCCAGCAGTTACAGGGGCAATCAGCCCCAGCATTTT.

The chain recombines TRBV7-6 with TRBJ2-5, with D possibly being TRBD2 (6 bases). The CDR3 contains 17 residues. With 0 bases removed from V and 1 base from J, the gap between germline ends came to 15 bases. CDR1 and CDR2 from the germline V gene are SGHVS and FNYEAQ. CDR3 sequence reads: CASSLAGGEATQETQYF. The CDR3 nucleotides are TGTGCCAGCAGCTTAGCGGGCGGGGAGGCGACCCAAGAGACCCAGTACTTC.

The chain uses TRBV5-6 and TRBJ1-2, with 8 bases lining up with TRBD1. V dropped 4 bases and J dropped 5; count of bases not matched to a gene: 4. Germline-derived CDR1 and CDR2 are SGHDT and YYEEEE. The CDR3 spans 13 residues. CDR3 sequence: CASSGGQGYGYTF. As DNA, the CDR3 is TGTGCCAGCAGCGGCGGACAGGGTTATGGCTACACCTTC.

On this clone: The same CDR3 can be traced to other DNA sequences in this sample. The chain has TRBV7-9 and TRBJ1-1; D perhaps matches TRBD1 (5 bases). The CDR3 has 12 residues. Trimming removed 0 bases from V and 6 bases from J, with 5 bases in between. Germline CDR1 and CDR2: SEHNR and FQNEAQ (reference sequence). The CDR3 region is CASSLAGAEAFF. The CDR3 nucleotides read TGTGCCAGCAGCTTAGCAGGGGCTGAAGCTTTCTTT.

The gene calls are TRBV4-1 and TRBJ1-1; D possibly corresponds to TRBD1 (5 bases). The germline CDR1 and CDR2 sequences are MGHRA and YSYEKL. The V and J ends lost 1 base and 0 bases respectively, with 12 bases between them. The CDR3 covers 16 residues. The CDR3 DNA reads as TGCGCCAGCAGCCAAGGGGTGGGGGTAATGAACACTGAAGCTTTCTTT. Residues: CASSQGVGVMNTEAFF.

The chain recombines TRBV5-1 with TRBJ2-1; 8 nucleotides line up with TRBD2. CDR1 and CDR2 (germline): SGHRS, YFSETQ. The ends lost 1 base at V and 4 bases at J; junction bases unmatched: 1. This CDR3 is 14 amino acids long. The CDR3 coding sequence is TGCGCCAGCAGCTTGAGCGGGGGTTACAATGAGCAGTTCTTC. Its protein is CASSLSGGYNEQFF. The full variable domain, with the rest looked up from reference TRBV5-1 and TRBJ2-1, is KAGVTQTPRYLIKTRGQQVTLSCSPISGHRSVSWYQQTPGQGLQFLFEYFSETQRNKGNFPGRFSGRQFSNSRSEMNVSTLELGDSALYLCASSLSGGYNEQFFGPGTRLTVL.

DNA of the CDR3: TGTGCCAGCAGCTTAGGGGACAGTTACTATGGCTACACCTTC. Translated, it gives CASSLGDSYYGYTF. This chain uses TRBV7-2 with TRBJ1-2; 7 bases fit TRBD1. The V segment lost 1 base and the J segment 3 bases; nucleotides outside the gene matches: 2. CDR3 length equals 14 residues. Germline CDR1 is SGHTA and CDR2 is FQGNSA.

This clone appeared a few times. The identical CDR3 is also encoded by other nucleotide sequences in the sample. This chain uses TRBV27 with TRBJ2-7, with D hard to call. The germline gives CDR1 MNHEY, CDR2 SMNVEV (reference sequence). Trimming cost V 3 bases and J 4 bases, with 4 bases left between them. The CDR3 extends over 11 amino acids. CDR3: CASSLGYEQYF. The CDR3 DNA reads as TGTGCCAGCAGTTTGGGTTACGAGCAGTACTTC.

The V gene is TRBV30, the J gene TRBJ2-7; D remains ambiguous. CDR1 and CDR2 from the germline V gene are GTSNPN and SVGIG (reference sequence). CDR3 length equals 12 residues. With 4 bases removed from V and 4 bases from J, the gap between germline ends came to 11 bases. The CDR3, as DNA: TGTGCCTGGACTCCTTCAGATTACGAGCAGTACTTC. As protein: CAWTPSDYEQYF. Variable domain in full (rest from reference TRBV30 and TRBJ2-7): SQTIHQWPATLVQPVGSPLSLECTVEGTSNPNLYWYRQAAGRGLQLLFYSVGIGQISSEVPQNLSASRPQDRQFILSSKKLLLSDSGFYLCAWTPSDYEQYFGPGTRLTVT.

This chain connects TRBV10-3 to TRBJ1-5; 12 nucleotides align to TRBD1. The CDR3 loop spans 15 amino acids. J was trimmed by 7 bases and V by 0 bases; bases with no gene match: 1. Germline CDR1 is ENHRY and CDR2 is SYGVKD. In DNA, the CDR3 is TGTGCCATCAGTGAGTCCGGGACAGGGGGCCAGCCCCAGCATTTT. It yields the protein CAISESGTGGQPQHF.